Listed here are 8 T cell receptor beta chains from one sample, sequenced in a study of T cell responses to AZD1222 COVID-19 vaccine. Repertoires were generated with immunoSEQ multiplex PCR, while TCRdb's copy carries only in-frame clones and drops some. Of 98,000 or so clones in the sample, about nine tenths were seen once. Material: peripheral blood, obtained 28 days after the second dose of the MenACWY control vaccine. The receptor source for this set is an adult who received the MenACWY meningococcal vaccine as a control.

The genes are TRBV5-4 and TRBJ1-2, with a tentative D call TRBD1 (5 bases). From germline, CDR1 is SGHNT and CDR2 YYREEE (reference sequence). Trimming took off 4 bases at V and 8 bases at J, with 21 bases between the two ends. CDR3 size: 15 residues. CDR3 sequence (DNA): TGTGCCAGCAGCCGGGGGGGAGGCAACGCGTGGGGCTACACCTTC. It translates to CASSRGGGNAWGYTF.

The V call is TRBV10-2, the J call TRBJ2-2; D call uncertain. With 2 bases removed from V and 5 bases from J, the gap between germline ends came to 12 bases. Germline loops: CDR1 WSHSY, CDR2 SAAADI. This CDR3 region has 15 residues. The DNA for the CDR3 is TGCGCCAGCAGTGAGAGTAGGGTATGGACCGGGGAGCTGTTTTTT. Translating it yields CASSESRVWTGELFF.

This chain joins TRBV7-2 and TRBJ2-7; 7 bases match TRBD1. The V and J ends lost 0 bases and 3 bases, in that order; junction bases with no gene match: 5. Per the germline V gene, CDR1 is SGHTA and CDR2 is FQGNSA. The CDR3 length is 15 residues. CDR3 sequence (DNA): TGTGCCAGCAGCTTAGCGTGGGGGACAGACTACGAGCAGTACTTC. Amino acid sequence: CASSLAWGTDYEQYF.

As DNA, the CDR3 is TGCGCCAGCTCTCCAGCTTGGGGTGGGGTGGGCCCTGAAGCTTTCTTT. It translates to CASSPAWGGVGPEAFF. The chain combines TRBV5-1 with TRBJ1-1; D is uncertain. CDR1 and CDR2 from the germline V gene are SGHRS and YFSETQ. V was shortened by 7 bases and J by 6 bases, with 25 bases between the two germline ends. There are 16 residues in the CDR3.

The chain carries TRBV4-2 and TRBJ2-7; the match to TRBD1 covers 8 bases. The germline CDR1 and CDR2 sequences are LGHNA and YNFKEQ. The CDR3 runs 15 residues. Germline trimming cut 4 bases from V and 0 bases from J; bases unmatched to any gene: 5. The CDR3 nucleotides read TGTGCCAGCAGCCCCGGGACAGGAAGCTCCTACGAGCAGTACTTC. Its protein product is CASSPGTGSSYEQYF.

The V call is TRBV10-1, the J call TRBJ1-6, with a possible D match to TRBD1 (6 bases). V was trimmed by 3 bases and J by 6 bases, leaving 9 bases between them. CDR1 is WNHNN, CDR2 SYGVQD, per germline (reference sequence). CDR3 length: 14 amino acids. The DNA of the CDR3 is TGCGCCAGCAGTGAACAGGGTATTAATTCACCCCTCCACTTT. As protein: CASSEQGINSPLHF.

Only a few counts were recorded for this clone. The rearrangement joins TRBV7-8 to TRBJ1-1; D is uncertain. From germline, CDR1 is SGHVS and CDR2 FQNEAQ. There are 16 residues in the CDR3. The V end lost 2 bases, the J end lost 0 bases, and 13 bases lay between the germline ends. The CDR3 reads CASSLRYSGMNTEAFF. The CDR3 DNA sequence: TGTGCCAGCAGCTTAAGGTACAGTGGGATGAACACTGAAGCTTTCTTT.

This clone came up once. This chain links TRBV7-9 with TRBJ1-1; D gene uncertain. V shed 5 bases and J shed 2 bases, with 9 bases lying between them. Germline CDR1 SEHNR, CDR2 FQNEAQ (reference sequence). The CDR3 covers 13 residues. The CDR3 DNA reads TGTGCCAGCAGCGTGGGCCCTAACACTGAAGCTTTCTTT. It is translated as CASSVGPNTEAFF.